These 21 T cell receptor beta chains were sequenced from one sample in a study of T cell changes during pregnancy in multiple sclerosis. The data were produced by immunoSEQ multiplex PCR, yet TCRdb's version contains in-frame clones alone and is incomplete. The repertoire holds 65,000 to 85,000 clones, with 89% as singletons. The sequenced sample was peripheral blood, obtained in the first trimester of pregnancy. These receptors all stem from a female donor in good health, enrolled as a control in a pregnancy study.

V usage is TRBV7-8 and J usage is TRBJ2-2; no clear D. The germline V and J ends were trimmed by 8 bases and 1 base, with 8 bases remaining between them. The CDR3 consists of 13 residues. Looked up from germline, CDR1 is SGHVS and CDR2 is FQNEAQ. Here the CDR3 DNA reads TGTGCCAGCGCGCCGGGGAACACCGGGGAGCTGTTTTTT. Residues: CASAPGNTGELFF.

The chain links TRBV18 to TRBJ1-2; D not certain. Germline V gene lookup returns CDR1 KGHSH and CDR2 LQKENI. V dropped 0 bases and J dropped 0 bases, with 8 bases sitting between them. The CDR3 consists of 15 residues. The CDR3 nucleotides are TGTGCCAGCTCACCACCGGCGGGGACTAACTATGGCTACACCTTC. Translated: CASSPPAGTNYGYTF. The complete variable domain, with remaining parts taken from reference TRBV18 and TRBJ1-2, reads NAGVMQNPRHLVRRRGQEARLRCSPMKGHSHVYWYRQLPEEGLKFMVYLQKENIIDESGMPKERFSAEFPKEGPSILRIQQVVRGDSAAYFCASSPPAGTNYGYTFGSGTRLTVV.

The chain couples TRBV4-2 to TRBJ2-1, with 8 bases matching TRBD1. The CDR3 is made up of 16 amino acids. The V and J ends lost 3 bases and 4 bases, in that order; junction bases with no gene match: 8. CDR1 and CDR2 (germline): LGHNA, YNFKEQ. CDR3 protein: CASSHPGTGVYNEQFF. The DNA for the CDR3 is TGTGCCAGCAGCCACCCCGGGACAGGCGTATACAATGAGCAGTTCTTC.

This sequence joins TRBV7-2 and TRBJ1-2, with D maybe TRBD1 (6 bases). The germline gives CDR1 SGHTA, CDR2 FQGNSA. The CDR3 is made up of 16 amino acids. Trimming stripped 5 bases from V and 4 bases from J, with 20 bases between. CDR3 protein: CASSLNQQGSLYGYTF. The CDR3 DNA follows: TGTGCCAGCAGCCTCAACCAACAGGGTAGTCTCTATGGCTACACCTTC.

CDR3 bases: TGCGCCAGCAGTCGGGACACCGGGGAGCTGTTTTTT. This codes for CASSRDTGELFF. The chain couples TRBV10-1 to TRBJ2-2; D gene ambiguous. In germline, CDR1 is WNHNN, CDR2 SYGVQD (reference sequence). This CDR3 is 12 amino acids long. V dropped 5 bases and J dropped 3 bases, with 4 bases sitting between them.

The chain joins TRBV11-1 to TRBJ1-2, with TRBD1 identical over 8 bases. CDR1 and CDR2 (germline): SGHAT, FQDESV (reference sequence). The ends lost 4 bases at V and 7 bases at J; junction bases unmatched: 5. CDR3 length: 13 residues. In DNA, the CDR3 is TGTGCCAGCAGCTCGGACAGGGTGACTGGCTACACCTTC. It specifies CASSSDRVTGYTF.

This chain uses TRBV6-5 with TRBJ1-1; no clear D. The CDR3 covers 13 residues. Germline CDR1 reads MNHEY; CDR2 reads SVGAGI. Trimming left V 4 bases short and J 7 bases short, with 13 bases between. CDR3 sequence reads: CASSSPVTFEAFF. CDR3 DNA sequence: TGTGCCAGCAGTTCCCCGGTTACCTTTGAAGCTTTCTTT.

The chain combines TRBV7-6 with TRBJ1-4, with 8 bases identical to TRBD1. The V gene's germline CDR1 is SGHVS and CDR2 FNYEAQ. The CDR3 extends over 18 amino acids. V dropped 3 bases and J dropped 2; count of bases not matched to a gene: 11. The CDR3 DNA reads TGTGCCAGCAGCTTGTCTAAAATCCAGGGGGCCACTAATGAAAAACTGTTTTTT. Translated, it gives CASSLSKIQGATNEKLFF.

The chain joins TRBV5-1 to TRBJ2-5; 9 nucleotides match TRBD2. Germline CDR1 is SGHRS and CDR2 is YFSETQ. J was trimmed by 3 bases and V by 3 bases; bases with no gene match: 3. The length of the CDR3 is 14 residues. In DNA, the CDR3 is TGCGCCAGCAGCTCGACTAGCGGTAAAGAGACCCAGTACTTC. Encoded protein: CASSSTSGKETQYF.

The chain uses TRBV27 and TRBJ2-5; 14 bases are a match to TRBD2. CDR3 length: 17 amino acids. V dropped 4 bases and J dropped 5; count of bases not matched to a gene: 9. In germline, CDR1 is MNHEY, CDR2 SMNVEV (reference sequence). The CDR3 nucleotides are TGTGCCAGCAGTTCCCCGTGGACTAGCGGGGGGCCGGAGACCCAGTACTTC. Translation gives CASSSPWTSGGPETQYF.

The CDR3 sequence: CASGTGGSLGNQPQHF. CDR3 DNA sequence: TGTGCCAGTGGGACAGGGGGTTCCTTAGGGAATCAGCCCCAGCATTTT. This chain uses TRBV19 with TRBJ1-5; TRBD1 agrees at 11 bases. The CDR3 contains 16 residues. The ends lost 8 bases at V and 4 bases at J; junction bases unmatched: 10. Germline V lookup: CDR1 LNHDA, CDR2 SQIVND (reference sequence).

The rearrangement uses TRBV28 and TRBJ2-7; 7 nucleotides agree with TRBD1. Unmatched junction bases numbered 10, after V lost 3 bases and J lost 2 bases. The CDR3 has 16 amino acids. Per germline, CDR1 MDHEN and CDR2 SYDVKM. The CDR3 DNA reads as TGTGCCAGCAGTTTCTTGGGACAGCTCGCCCCCTACGAGCAGTACTTC. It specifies CASSFLGQLAPYEQYF.

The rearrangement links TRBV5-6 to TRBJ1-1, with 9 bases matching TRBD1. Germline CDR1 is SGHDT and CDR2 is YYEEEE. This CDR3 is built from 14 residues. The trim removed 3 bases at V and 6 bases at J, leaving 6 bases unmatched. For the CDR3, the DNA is TGTGCCAGCAGCTACATACAGGGGGCCTCTGAAGCTTTCTTT. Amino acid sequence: CASSYIQGASEAFF.

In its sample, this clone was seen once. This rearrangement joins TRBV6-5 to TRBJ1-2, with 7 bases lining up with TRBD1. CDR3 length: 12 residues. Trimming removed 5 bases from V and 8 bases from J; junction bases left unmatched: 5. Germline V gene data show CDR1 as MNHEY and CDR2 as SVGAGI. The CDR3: CASSLRGYGYTF. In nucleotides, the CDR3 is TGTGCCAGCAGTCTCAGGGGGTACGGCTACACCTTC.

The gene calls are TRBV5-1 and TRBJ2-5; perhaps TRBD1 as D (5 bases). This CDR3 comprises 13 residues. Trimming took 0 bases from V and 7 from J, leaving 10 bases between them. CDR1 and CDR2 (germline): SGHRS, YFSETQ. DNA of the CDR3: TGCGCCAGCAGCTTGGAAGGGGATGGGACCCAGTACTTC. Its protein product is CASSLEGDGTQYF.

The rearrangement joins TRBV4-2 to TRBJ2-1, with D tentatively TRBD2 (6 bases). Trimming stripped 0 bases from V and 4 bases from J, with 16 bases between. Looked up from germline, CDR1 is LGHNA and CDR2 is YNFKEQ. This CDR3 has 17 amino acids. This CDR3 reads CASSQDLRAGLYNEQFF. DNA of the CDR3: TGTGCCAGCAGCCAAGATTTGAGGGCGGGGCTTTACAATGAGCAGTTCTTC.

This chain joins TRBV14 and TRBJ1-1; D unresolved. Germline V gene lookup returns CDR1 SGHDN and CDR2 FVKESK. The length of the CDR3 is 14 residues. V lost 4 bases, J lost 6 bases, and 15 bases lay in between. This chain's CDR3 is CASSPTGVRAEAFF. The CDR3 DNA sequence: TGTGCCAGCAGCCCTACCGGGGTCCGGGCTGAAGCTTTCTTT.

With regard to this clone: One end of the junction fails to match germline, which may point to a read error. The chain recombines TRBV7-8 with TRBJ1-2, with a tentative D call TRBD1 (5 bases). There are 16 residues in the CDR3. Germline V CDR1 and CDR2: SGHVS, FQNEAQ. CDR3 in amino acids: CASSSQTQGWGYSYTF. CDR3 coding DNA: TGTGCCAGCAGCTCACAAACCCAGGGATGGGGCTATAGCTACACCTTC.

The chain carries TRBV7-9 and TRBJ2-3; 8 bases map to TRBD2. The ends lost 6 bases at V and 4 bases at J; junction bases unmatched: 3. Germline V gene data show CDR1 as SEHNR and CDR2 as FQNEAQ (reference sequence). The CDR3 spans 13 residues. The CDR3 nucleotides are TGTGCCAGCAGTACTAGCGGTGCAGATACGCAGTATTTT. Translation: CASSTSGADTQYF.

DNA for the CDR3: TGTGCCAGCAGCTTACTAGCGGGGGGGCGAGGTGAGCAGTTCTTC. Protein sequence: CASSLLAGGRGEQFF. This chain joins TRBV7-8 and TRBJ2-1; 12 nucleotides align to TRBD2. Looked up from germline, CDR1 is SGHVS and CDR2 is FQNEAQ. J gave up 9 bases and V 2 bases, and 5 bases lay outside the gene matches. This CDR3 has 15 amino acids. Full variable domain (remainder filled in from reference TRBV7-8 and TRBJ2-1): GAGVSQSPRYKVAKRGQDVALRCDPISGHVSLFWYQQALGQGPEFLTYFQNEAQLDKSGLPSDRFFAERPEGSVSTLKIQRTQQEDSAVYLCASSLLAGGRGEQFFGPGTRLTVL.

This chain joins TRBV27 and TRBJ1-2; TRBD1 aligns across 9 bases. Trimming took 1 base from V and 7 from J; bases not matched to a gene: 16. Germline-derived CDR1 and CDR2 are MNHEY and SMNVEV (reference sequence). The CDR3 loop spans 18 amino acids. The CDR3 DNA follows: TGTGCCAGCAGTTTATACGACACAGGGGGCGCAGATAAGGTTGGCTACACCTTC. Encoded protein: CASSLYDTGGADKVGYTF.